A single sample is the source of the 10 T cell receptor beta chains below, sequenced in a study of CD8 T cells in ankylosing spondylitis. TCRdb called the 5' RACE reads again in MiXCR, with one record for every CDR3 protein. The sample yields approximately 260,000 distinct CDR3 sequences, 8% to 9.5% seen once. Sequenced input: blood, either unsorted or a sorted T cell fraction (not recorded which). Receptors were obtained from a male donor with ankylosing spondylitis or in good health (not recorded which).

In this sample, this clonotype turned up a few times. The chain has TRBV30 and TRBJ1-1; D possibly corresponds to TRBD1 (5 bases). This CDR3 has 11 amino acids. V was cut by 8 bases and J by 0 bases, with 7 bases left in between. From germline, CDR1 is GTSNPN and CDR2 SVGIG (reference sequence). The CDR3 DNA reads as TGTGCCGGAGGGGTGAACACTGAAGCTTTCTTT. Translating gives CAGGVNTEAFF.

At least ten counts were recorded for this clonotype. This rearrangement joins TRBV7-9 to TRBJ1-4; TRBD1 might be the D (5 bases). V was trimmed by 5 bases and J by 7 bases, leaving 11 bases between them. Germline V gene lookup returns CDR1 SEHNR and CDR2 FQNEAQ (reference sequence). This CDR3 comprises 13 residues. The CDR3 is CASSGRGGEKLFF. The CDR3 DNA reads TGTGCCAGCAGCGGAAGGGGTGGTGAAAAACTGTTTTTT.

In regard to this clonotype: This clone may be a read error of a much larger clone one base away. J is TRBJ2-3 and V is TRBV4-3; D perhaps matches TRBD1 (5 bases). This CDR3 is built from 17 residues. Per germline, CDR1 LGHNA and CDR2 YSLEER. Trimming removed 2 bases from V and 6 bases from J, with 21 bases in between. CDR3 protein: CASSQFPVGRAMDTQYF. The CDR3 DNA follows: TGCGCCAGCAGCCAATTCCCTGTGGGCAGGGCAATGGATACGCAGTATTTT.

This clonotype has a count of ten or more. This chain uses TRBV10-3 with TRBJ1-1; D perhaps matches TRBD1 (5 bases). The CDR3 loop spans 14 amino acids. V lost 6 bases, J lost 4 bases, and 15 bases lay in between. The germline gives CDR1 ENHRY, CDR2 SYGVKD. The CDR3: CAISGQAAGTEAFF. CDR3 DNA: TGTGCCATCAGCGGACAAGCGGCGGGCACTGAAGCTTTCTTT.

This clonotype was observed many times. V gene TRBV10-3 combines with J gene TRBJ2-7; a possible D gene is TRBD2 (6 bases). The germline V and J ends were trimmed by 11 bases and 0 bases, with 14 bases remaining between them. Germline V gene data show CDR1 as ENHRY and CDR2 as SYGVKD. The CDR3 consists of 13 residues. In nucleotides, the CDR3 is TGTGCCTCACGGACTACCGACTCCTACGAGCAGTACTTC. This codes for CASRTTDSYEQYF.

This clonotype was observed many times. This chain connects TRBV6-1 to TRBJ2-1; a possible D gene is TRBD1 (6 bases). Per germline, CDR1 MNHNS and CDR2 SASEGT. V was pared by 1 base and J by 5 bases, with 21 bases between. This CDR3 has 18 residues. CDR3 sequence reads: CASSEGARLGADHNEQFF. Written as DNA, the CDR3 is TGTGCCAGCAGTGAAGGGGCCAGGTTGGGGGCTGACCACAATGAGCAGTTCTTC.

This clonotype showed up many times. The rearrangement joins TRBV7-9 to TRBJ2-7, with D possibly TRBD2 on 5 matching bases. V lost 5 bases, J lost 6 bases, and 20 bases lay in between. The CDR3 length is 15 residues. In germline, CDR1 is SEHNR, CDR2 FQNEAQ (reference sequence). The CDR3 bases are TGTGCCAGCAGCCAAGGGAGTAGAGTATCGTCCGAGCAGTACTTC. As protein: CASSQGSRVSSEQYF.

In its sample, this clonotype was seen many times. V gene TRBV12-3 or TRBV12-4 combines with J gene TRBJ2-5; TRBD1 or TRBD2 may be the D gene (7 bases each). The length of the CDR3 is 16 residues. The germline V and J ends were trimmed by 5 bases and 0 bases, with 16 bases remaining between them. The CDR3 protein is CASSTETGRDQETQYF. CDR3 coding DNA: TGTGCCAGCAGTACCGAGACAGGGAGGGACCAAGAGACCCAGTACTTC.

This clonotype has a count of ten or more. This chain joins TRBV10-3 and TRBJ2-7; 7 positions agree with TRBD1. Germline CDR1 is ENHRY and CDR2 is SYGVKD. The CDR3 is made up of 15 amino acids. J gave up 4 bases and V 0 bases, and 6 bases lay outside the gene matches. CDR3 protein: CAISESTGTWYEQYF. The CDR3 DNA is TGTGCCATCAGTGAGTCGACAGGGACGTGGTACGAGCAGTACTTC.

This clonotype showed up many times. The V gene is TRBV10-3, the J gene TRBJ2-3; 7 bases match TRBD1. Germline trimming cut 10 bases from V and 2 bases from J; bases unmatched to any gene: 6. The CDR3 length is 13 residues. In germline, CDR1 is ENHRY, CDR2 SYGVKD. The CDR3 reads CANGQDPTDTQYF. CDR3 bases: TGTGCCAACGGACAGGACCCCACAGATACGCAGTATTTT.